These 5 T cell receptor beta chains share one sample of origin, sequenced in a study of T cell responses to AZD1222 COVID-19 vaccine (dated by TCRdb to about 2021). Receptor libraries were prepared by the immunoSEQ multiplex PCR assay. The table comes from immuneACCESS by way of TCRdb, which keeps in-frame sequences with V and J called. Part of the clones is missing from these tables; in studies checked, under half for an unresolved V gene and the rest for unknown reasons. This sample gives about 130,000 clones in total; about nine tenths of them show up just once. The top ten constitute about a fifth of the sample. The intended sense of this specimen's time point label: baseline before first vaccination. Source: peripheral blood, taken on day 0 of AZD1222 vaccination. Receptor source: an adult in good health.

The chain joins TRBV28 to TRBJ1-2; D unclear. The CDR3 spans 13 residues. V lost 8 bases to trimming and J lost 1 base, with 11 bases between them. From germline, CDR1 is MDHEN and CDR2 SYDVKM. The CDR3 DNA sequence: TGTGCCAGCCAGGATCGGTTTAACTATGGCTACACCTTC. It specifies CASQDRFNYGYTF.

The J gene is TRBJ1-1, the V gene TRBV7-6, with D unclear. Deletions cut 3 bases from V and 0 bases from J, with 11 bases between. Germline values: CDR1 SGHVS, CDR2 FNYEAQ. The CDR3 runs to 15 residues. The CDR3 bases are TGTGCCAGCAGCTTGTGGTCGGGTTTGAACACTGAAGCTTTCTTT. Encoded protein: CASSLWSGLNTEAFF.

The V and J genes are TRBV27 and TRBJ1-5, with D possibly matching TRBD1 (5 bases). Trimming removed 5 bases at V and 6 bases at J, with 14 bases between. The CDR3 has 14 residues. CDR1 is MNHEY and CDR2 is SMNVEV in the germline V gene (reference sequence). CDR3: CASSARQGGQPQHF. CDR3 bases: TGTGCCAGCAGTGCACGGCAGGGTGGTCAGCCCCAGCATTTT.

The CDR3 region is CASDFDGRTVADTQYF. In DNA form, the CDR3 reads TGTGCCAGCGATTTCGACGGCCGCACGGTGGCAGATACGCAGTATTTT. The chain is built from TRBV9 and TRBJ2-3; D call uncertain. The CDR3 loop spans 16 amino acids. CDR1 is SGDLS and CDR2 is YYNGEE in the germline V gene. V was shortened by 7 bases and J by 4 bases, with 22 bases between the two germline ends.

CDR3 residues: CASSQSSYEQYF. The CDR3 DNA sequence: TGTGCCAGCAGCCAGAGCTCCTACGAGCAGTACTTC. V gene TRBV5-4 combines with J gene TRBJ2-7; D ambiguous. CDR1 SGHNT and CDR2 YYREEE come from the germline V gene (reference sequence). Trimming shortened V by 4 bases and J by 0 bases, and 5 bases separated the two germline ends. The CDR3 sequence is 12 residues long.